Included here is one T cell receptor beta chain sequence, with context. The data were obtained in a study of STAT5B mutations in CD4+ large granular lymphocyte leukemia. Method: immunoSEQ multiplex PCR; TCRdb's copy keeps in-frame clones and lacks some. The sample consists of 25,000 to 35,000 clones, nearly 80% of them appearing once. Specimen: CD4+ T cells from blood buffy coats. The sequence was collected from a human donor in good health.

The CDR3 coding sequence is TGTGCCAGTCAGACTAGCGGGATTGGCCGGGGAGATACGCAGTATTTT. Protein: CASQTSGIGRGDTQYF. This sequence joins TRBV19 and TRBJ2-3, with 11 bases aligning to TRBD2. This CDR3 has 16 residues. Germline-derived CDR1 and CDR2 are LNHDA and SQIVND (reference sequence). Trimming at V came to 8 bases and at J to 5 bases, leaving 12 bases not matched to a gene.